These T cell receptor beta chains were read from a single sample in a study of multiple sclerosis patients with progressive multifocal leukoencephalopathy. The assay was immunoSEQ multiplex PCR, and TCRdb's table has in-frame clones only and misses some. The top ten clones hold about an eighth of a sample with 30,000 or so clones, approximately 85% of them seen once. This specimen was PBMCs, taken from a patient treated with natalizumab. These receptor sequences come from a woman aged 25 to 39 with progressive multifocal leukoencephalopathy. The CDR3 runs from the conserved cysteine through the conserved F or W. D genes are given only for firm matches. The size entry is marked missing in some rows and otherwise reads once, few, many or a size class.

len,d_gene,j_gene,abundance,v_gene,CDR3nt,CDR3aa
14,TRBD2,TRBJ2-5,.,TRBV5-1,TGCGCCAGCAGCTTGGAGCTAGCGGGGGAGACCCAGTACTTC,CASSLELAGETQYF
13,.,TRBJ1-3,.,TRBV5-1,TGCGCCAGCAGCTTGGGAGGAGAAAACACCATATATTTT,CASSLGGENTIYF
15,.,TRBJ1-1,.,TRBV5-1,TGCGCCAGCAGGCATTGGGCAGGGGATCACACTGAAGCTTTCTTT,CASRHWAGDHTEAFF
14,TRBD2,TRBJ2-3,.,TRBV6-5,TGTGCCAGCCGCCGGGGGGTAAGCACAGATACGCAGTATTTT,CASRRGVSTDTQYF
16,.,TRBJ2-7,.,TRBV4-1,TGCGCCAGCAGCCAAGAAATATTGGGGGCGCCCTACGAGCAGTACTTC,CASSQEILGAPYEQYF
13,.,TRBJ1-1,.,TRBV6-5,TGTGCCAGCAGTCCGGCCGGGCAGAATGGAGCTTTCTTT,CASSPAGQNGAFF
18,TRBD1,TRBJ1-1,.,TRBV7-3,TGTGCCAGCAGCTTAGACCGCCCTAGGGACAGGGCCGAACCTGAAGCTTTCTTT,CASSLDRPRDRAEPEAFF
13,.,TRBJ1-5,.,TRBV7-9,TGTGCCAGCACAAGGGAGGGCAATCAGCCCCAGCATTTT,CASTREGNQPQHF
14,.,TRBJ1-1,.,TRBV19,TGTGCCAGTAGCCAAACAGCTTTGAACACTGAAGCTTTCTTT,CASSQTALNTEAFF
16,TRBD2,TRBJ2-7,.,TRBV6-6,TGTGCCAGCAGTTACTCGGGACTAGCGGGAGGCTACGAGCAGTACTTC,CASSYSGLAGGYEQYF
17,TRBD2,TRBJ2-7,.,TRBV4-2,TGTGCCAGCAGGCCGGGAAACTTAGCGGGGGGGCAGTACGAGCAGTACTTC,CASRPGNLAGGQYEQYF
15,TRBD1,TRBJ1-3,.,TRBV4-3,TGCGCCAGCAGTCGAGACAGGGGGCTTGGAAACACCATATATTTT,CASSRDRGLGNTIYF
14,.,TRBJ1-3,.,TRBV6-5,TGTGCCAGCAGTGACGGGGCCTCTGGAAACACCATATATTTT,CASSDGASGNTIYF
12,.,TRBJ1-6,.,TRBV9,TGTGCCAGCAGTACAGGGAATTCACCCCTCCACTTT,CASSTGNSPLHF
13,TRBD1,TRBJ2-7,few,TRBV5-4,TGTGCCAGCAGCCGGACAGGTCTTCACGAGCAGTACTTC,CASSRTGLHEQYF
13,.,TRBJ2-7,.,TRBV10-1,TGCGCCAGCGGGGCGGGACGGTCCTACGAGCAGTACTTC,CASGAGRSYEQYF
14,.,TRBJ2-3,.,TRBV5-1,TGCGCCAGCAGCTTGGAAGTTTCCGCAGATACGCAGTATTTT,CASSLEVSADTQYF
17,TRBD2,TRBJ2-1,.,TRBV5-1,TGCGCCAGCAGCTTGGCAGGGCTAGCGGTCGTTTACAATGAGCAGTTCTTC,CASSLAGLAVVYNEQFF
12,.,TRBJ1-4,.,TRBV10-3,TGTGCCATCAGGGGGACTAATGAAAAACTGTTTTTT,CAIRGTNEKLFF
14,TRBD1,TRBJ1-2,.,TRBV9,TGTGCCAGCAGCGGCAGGGGGCTGAGCTATGGCTACACCTTC,CASSGRGLSYGYTF
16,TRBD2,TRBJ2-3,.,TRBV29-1,TGCAGCGTCGGCAGGACTAGCGGGGGGTTCACAGATACGCAGTATTTT,CSVGRTSGGFTDTQYF
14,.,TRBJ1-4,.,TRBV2,TGTGCCAGCAGTGAACGACAGCTAAATGAAAAACTGTTTTTT,CASSERQLNEKLFF
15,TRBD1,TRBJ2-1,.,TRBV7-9,TGTGCCAGCAGCCTAACGCAGGGGGACTACAATGAGCAGTTCTTC,CASSLTQGDYNEQFF
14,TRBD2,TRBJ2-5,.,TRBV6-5,TGTGCCAGCAGTTTACTAGCGGGAGGCGAGACCCAGTACTTC,CASSLLAGGETQYF
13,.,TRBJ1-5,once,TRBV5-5,TGTGCCAGCAGCTTGTGGGGAAGACAGCCCCAGCATTTT,CASSLWGRQPQHF
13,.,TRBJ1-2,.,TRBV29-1,TGCAGCGCCCAAGGGGGGCCAGGAGGAGGCTACACCTTC,CSAQGGPGGGYTF
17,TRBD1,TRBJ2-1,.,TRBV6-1,TGTGCCAGCAGTGAAGCGCTTCAGGGGGCGCGTTACAATGAGCAGTTCTTC,CASSEALQGARYNEQFF
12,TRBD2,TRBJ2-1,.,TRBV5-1,TGCGCCAGCTCCACGGGGGGGTTGGGGCAGTTCTTC,CASSTGGLGQFF
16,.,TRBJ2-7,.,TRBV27,TGTGCCAGCAGTTTATCGCCTGGGACGGACTCCTACGAGCAGTACTTC,CASSLSPGTDSYEQYF
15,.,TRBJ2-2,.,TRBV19,TGTGCCAGTAGTATCAGGTGGGGGCGCTCCGGGGAGCTGTTTTTT,CASSIRWGRSGELFF
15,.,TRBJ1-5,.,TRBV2,TGTGCCAGCAGGGCCCTGGCAGCTAGCAATCAGCCCCAGCATTTT,CASRALAASNQPQHF
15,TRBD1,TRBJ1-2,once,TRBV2,TGTGCCAGCAGGAAGGACAGGGGAACTAACTATGGCTACACCTTC,CASRKDRGTNYGYTF
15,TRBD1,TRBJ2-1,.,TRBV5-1,TGCGCCAGCAGCTTGATACAGGGGGCCAACAATGAGCAGTTCTTC,CASSLIQGANNEQFF
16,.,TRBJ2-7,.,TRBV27,TGTGCCAGCAGTTTATCGAGGGGGACCCTACTATACGAGCAGTACTTC,CASSLSRGTLLYEQYF
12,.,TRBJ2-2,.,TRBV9,TGTGCCAGCAGCGTAGAAACCGGGGAGCTGTTTTTT,CASSVETGELFF
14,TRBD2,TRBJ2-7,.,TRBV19,TGTGCCACCCACCCTGGGACTAGCGGGTACGAGCAGTACTTC,CATHPGTSGYEQYF
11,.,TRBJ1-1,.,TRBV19,TGTGCCAGTAGAGGTGGGCCTGAGGCTTTCTTT,CASRGGPEAFF
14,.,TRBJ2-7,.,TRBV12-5,TGTGCTAGTGCACCCCCGTTTGGATCCTACGAGCAGTACTTC,CASAPPFGSYEQYF
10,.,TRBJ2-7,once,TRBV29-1,TGCAGCGTCGGGGGTGGCGAGCAGTACTTC,CSVGGGEQYF
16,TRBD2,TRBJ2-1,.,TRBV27,TGTGCCAGCAGTGGCTTCCAGCGGGGGGGCTACAATGAGCAGTTCTTC,CASSGFQRGGYNEQFF
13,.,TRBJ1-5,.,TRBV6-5,TGTGCCAGCAGTTACACTGAGAATCAGCCCCAGCATTTT,CASSYTENQPQHF
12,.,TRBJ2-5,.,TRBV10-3,TGTGCCATCAGCGGGGGTGGAGAGACCCAGTACTTC,CAISGGGETQYF
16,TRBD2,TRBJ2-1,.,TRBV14,TGTGCCAGCGCTCTTACCCGGACTAGCGGGAGTAATGAGCAGTTCTTC,CASALTRTSGSNEQFF
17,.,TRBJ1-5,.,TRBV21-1,TGTGCCAGCAGCAAAGGGTGGGGGGCGCTGAGCAATCAGCCCCAGCATTTT,CASSKGWGALSNQPQHF